This TCR beta chain was obtained from a study of T cells after yellow fever vaccination. In the study overall: Each of the EM, EMRA, CM and Tscm memory subsets was sorted based on CD3, CD45RA, CCR7 and CD95.

Germline CDR1 and CDR2: SGHTA and FQGNSA. The V and J ends lost 0 bases and 7 bases respectively, with 6 bases between them. The CDR3 extends over 13 amino acids. 5'RACE template switching produced TCR cDNA carrying a universal primer site and UMIs. MiXCR was run by TCRdb on the 5' RACE reads, yielding one entry per CDR3 protein. The sample lists roughly 32,000 distinct CDR3 sequences, 6% to 8.5% occurring once. Findings of the study overall: The booster response re-showed most primary clones: around 96% CD4, 88% CD8. Day 0 sorted memory subsets lacked detectable levels of almost all vaccine-responding clonotypes.

This clonotype has ten or more counts. The receptor comes from a man in his late teens or twenties who received the YFV17D yellow fever vaccine. The V call is TRBV7-2, the J call TRBJ2-2; no clear D gene. Source: PBMCs, either bulk or a sorted T-cell subset (CD4+, CD8+, memory, or dextramer-sorted; not recorded which), taken on the day of the first yellow fever vaccination. CDR3 nucleotides: TGTGCCAGCAGCTTAGCGCTAAGCGGGGAGCTGTTTTTT. It translates to CASSLALSGELFF.